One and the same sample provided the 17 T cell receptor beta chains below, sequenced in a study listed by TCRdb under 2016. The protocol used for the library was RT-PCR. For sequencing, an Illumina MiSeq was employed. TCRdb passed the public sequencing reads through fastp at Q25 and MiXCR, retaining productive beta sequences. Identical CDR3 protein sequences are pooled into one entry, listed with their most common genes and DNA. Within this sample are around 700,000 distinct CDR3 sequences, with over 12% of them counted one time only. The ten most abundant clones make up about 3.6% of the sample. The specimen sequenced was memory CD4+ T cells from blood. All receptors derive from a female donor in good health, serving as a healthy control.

CDR3 protein: CASSSPTSGSTYEQYF. The CDR3 coding sequence is TGTGCCAGCAGCTCCCCGACTAGCGGGTCTACCTACGAGCAGTACTTC. The chain links TRBV7-9 to TRBJ2-7, with 10 positions matching TRBD2. Germline assignment: CDR1 SEHNR and CDR2 FQNEAQ (reference sequence). The junction had 8 bases not matched to a gene; V was cut back by 4 bases and J by 2 bases. The CDR3 length is 16 residues. The complete variable domain, with remaining parts taken from reference TRBV7-9 and TRBJ2-7, reads DTGVSQNPRHKITKRGQNVTFRCDPISEHNRLYWYRQTLGQGPEFLTYFQNEAQLEKSRLLSDRFSAERPKGSFSTLEIQRTEQGDSAMYLCASSSPTSGSTYEQYFGPGTRLTVT.

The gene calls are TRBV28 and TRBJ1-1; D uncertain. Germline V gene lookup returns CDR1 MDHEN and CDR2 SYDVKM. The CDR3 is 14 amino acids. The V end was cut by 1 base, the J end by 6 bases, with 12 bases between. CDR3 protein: CASSLLWGNPEAFF. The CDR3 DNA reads TGTGCCAGCAGTTTATTGTGGGGAAATCCTGAAGCTTTCTTT.

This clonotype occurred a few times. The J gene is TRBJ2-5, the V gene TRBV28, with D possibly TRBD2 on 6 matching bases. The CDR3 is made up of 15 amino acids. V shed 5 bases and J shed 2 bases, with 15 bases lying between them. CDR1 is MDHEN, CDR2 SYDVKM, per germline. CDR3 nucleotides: TGTGCCAGCAGTATCCGGGGAGGAGCTCAAGAGACCCAGTACTTC. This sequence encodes CASSIRGGAQETQYF.

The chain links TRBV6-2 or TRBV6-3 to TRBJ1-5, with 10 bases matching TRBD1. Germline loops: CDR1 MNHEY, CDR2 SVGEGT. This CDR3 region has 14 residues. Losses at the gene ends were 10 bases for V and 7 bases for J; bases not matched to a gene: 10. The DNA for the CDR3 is TGTGCCACCCGACGATCGGACAGGGGGCAGCCCCAGCATTTT. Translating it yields CATRRSDRGQPQHF.

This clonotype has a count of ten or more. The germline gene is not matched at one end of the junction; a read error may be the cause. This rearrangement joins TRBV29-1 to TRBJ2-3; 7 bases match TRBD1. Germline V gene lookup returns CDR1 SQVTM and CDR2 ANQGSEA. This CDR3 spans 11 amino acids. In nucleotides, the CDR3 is TGCAGCGTGGAAGGGACAGCTACGCAGTATTTT. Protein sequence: CSVEGTATQYF.

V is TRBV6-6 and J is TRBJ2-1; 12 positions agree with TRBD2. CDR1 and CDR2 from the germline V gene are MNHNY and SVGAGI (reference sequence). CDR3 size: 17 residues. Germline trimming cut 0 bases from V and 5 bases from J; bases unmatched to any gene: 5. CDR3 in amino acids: CASSYSLGLAGNNEQFF. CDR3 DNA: TGTGCCAGCAGTTACTCTCTGGGACTAGCGGGTAACAATGAGCAGTTCTTC.

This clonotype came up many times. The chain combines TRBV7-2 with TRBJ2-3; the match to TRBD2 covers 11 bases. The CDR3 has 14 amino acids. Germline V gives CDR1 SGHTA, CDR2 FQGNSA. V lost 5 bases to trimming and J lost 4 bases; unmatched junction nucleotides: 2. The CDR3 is CASSLGLAADTQYF. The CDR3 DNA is TGTGCCAGCAGCCTGGGACTAGCGGCAGATACGCAGTATTTT.

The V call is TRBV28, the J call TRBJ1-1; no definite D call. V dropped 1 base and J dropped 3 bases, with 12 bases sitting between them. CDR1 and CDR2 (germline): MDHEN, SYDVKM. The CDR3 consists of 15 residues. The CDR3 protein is CASSLFGLMDTEAFF. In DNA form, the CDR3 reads TGTGCCAGCAGTTTATTTGGACTTATGGACACTGAAGCTTTCTTT.

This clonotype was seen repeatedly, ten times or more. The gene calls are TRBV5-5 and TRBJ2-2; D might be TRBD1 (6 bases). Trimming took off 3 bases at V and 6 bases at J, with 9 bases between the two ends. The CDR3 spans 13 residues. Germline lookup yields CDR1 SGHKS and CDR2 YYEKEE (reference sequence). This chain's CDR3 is CASSSTGPGELFF. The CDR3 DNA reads TGTGCCAGCAGCTCTACAGGGCCCGGGGAGCTGTTTTTT.

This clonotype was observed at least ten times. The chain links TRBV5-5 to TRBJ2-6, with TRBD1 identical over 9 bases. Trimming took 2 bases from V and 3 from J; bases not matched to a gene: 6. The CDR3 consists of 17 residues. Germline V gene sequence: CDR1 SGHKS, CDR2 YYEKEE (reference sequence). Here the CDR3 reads CASSLQGARSGANVLTF. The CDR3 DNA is TGTGCCAGCAGCTTACAGGGGGCGCGGAGTGGGGCCAACGTCCTGACTTTC.

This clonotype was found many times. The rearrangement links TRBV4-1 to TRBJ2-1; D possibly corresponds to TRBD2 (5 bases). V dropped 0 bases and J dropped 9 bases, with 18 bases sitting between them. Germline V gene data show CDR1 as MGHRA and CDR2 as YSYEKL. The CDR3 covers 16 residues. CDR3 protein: CASSQEVGRGSGEQFF. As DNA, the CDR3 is TGCGCCAGCAGCCAAGAGGTCGGTCGGGGTTCGGGTGAGCAGTTCTTC.

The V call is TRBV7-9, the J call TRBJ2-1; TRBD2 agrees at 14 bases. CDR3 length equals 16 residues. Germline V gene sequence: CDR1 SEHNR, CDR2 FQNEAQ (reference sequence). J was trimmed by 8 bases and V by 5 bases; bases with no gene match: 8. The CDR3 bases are TGTGCCAGCAGCCCCGGGGGACTAGCGGGAGACTATGAGCAGTTCTTC. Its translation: CASSPGGLAGDYEQFF.

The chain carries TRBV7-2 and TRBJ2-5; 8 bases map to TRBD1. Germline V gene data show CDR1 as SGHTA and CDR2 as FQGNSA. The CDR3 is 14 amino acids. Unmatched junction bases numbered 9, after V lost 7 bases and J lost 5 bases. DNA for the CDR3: TGTGCCAGCACCAGGGGGCGTGGTTGGGAGACCCAGTACTTC. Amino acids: CASTRGRGWETQYF.

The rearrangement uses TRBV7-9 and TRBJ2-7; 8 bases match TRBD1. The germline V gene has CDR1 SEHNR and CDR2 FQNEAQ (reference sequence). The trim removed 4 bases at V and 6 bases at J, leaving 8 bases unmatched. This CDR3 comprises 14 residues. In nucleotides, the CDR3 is TGTGCCAGCAGCTCGGGGACAGGAGGTGCCGAGCAGTACTTC. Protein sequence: CASSSGTGGAEQYF.

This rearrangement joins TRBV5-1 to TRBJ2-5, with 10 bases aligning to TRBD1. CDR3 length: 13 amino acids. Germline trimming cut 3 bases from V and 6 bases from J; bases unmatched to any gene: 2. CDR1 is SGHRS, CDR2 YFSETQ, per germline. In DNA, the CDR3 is TGCGCCAGCAGCTCGGGACAGGGGAAGACCCAGTACTTC. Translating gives CASSSGQGKTQYF. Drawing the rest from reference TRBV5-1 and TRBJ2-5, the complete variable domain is KAGVTQTPRYLIKTRGQQVTLSCSPISGHRSVSWYQQTPGQGLQFLFEYFSETQRNKGNFPGRFSGRQFSNSRSEMNVSTLELGDSALYLCASSSGQGKTQYFGPGTRLLVL.

Here the CDR3 reads CASSLRLGIQETQHF. CDR3 DNA: TGTGCCAGCAGTCTACGTTTGGGGATTCAAGAGACCCAGCATTTT. The V and J genes are TRBV27 and TRBJ1-5, with unresolved D. Trimming shortened V by 5 bases and J by 11 bases, and 22 bases separated the two germline ends. This CDR3 is built from 15 residues. Per the germline V gene, CDR1 is MNHEY and CDR2 is SMNVEV (reference sequence).

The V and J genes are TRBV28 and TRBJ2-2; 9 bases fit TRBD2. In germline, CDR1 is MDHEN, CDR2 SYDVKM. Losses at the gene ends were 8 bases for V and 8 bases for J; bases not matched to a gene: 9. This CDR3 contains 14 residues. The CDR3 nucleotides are TGTGCCAGCGGGCTAGCGGGGAATATGGGGGAGCTGTTTTTT. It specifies CASGLAGNMGELFF.